One and the same sample provided the 7 T cell receptor beta chains below, sequenced in a study of shared clonotypes between healthy human individuals. Only in-frame clones appear in the TCRdb table, and some are missing; sequencing was by immunoSEQ multiplex PCR. In the table there are roughly 2.4 million clones, almost 96% of which are singletons. Sequenced material: naive CD4+ T cells sorted from blood. Sample subset: CD45RA+ positively selected. The receptors shown here come from a man aged 18 to 29 in good health.

The gene calls are TRBV25-1 and TRBJ2-3; D assignment may be TRBD1 or TRBD2 (5 bases each). Per germline, CDR1 MGHDK and CDR2 SYGVNS. The CDR3 runs to 13 residues. The V and J ends lost 2 bases and 5 bases respectively, with 8 bases between them. CDR3 nucleotides: TGTGCCAGCAGTGAACGGGGCGGAGATACGCAGTATTTT. Its protein is CASSERGGDTQYF.

This chain uses TRBV5-1 with TRBJ2-7, with D possibly being TRBD2 (6 bases). The CDR3 loop spans 13 amino acids. In germline, CDR1 is SGHRS, CDR2 YFSETQ. Trimming removed 2 bases from V and 5 bases from J, with 11 bases in between. CDR3 loop: CASSLRGNDEQYF. The CDR3 nucleotides are TGCGCCAGCAGCTTACGGGGGAACGACGAGCAGTACTTC. Full variable domain (remainder filled in from reference TRBV5-1 and TRBJ2-7): KAGVTQTPRYLIKTRGQQVTLSCSPISGHRSVSWYQQTPGQGLQFLFEYFSETQRNKGNFPGRFSGRQFSNSRSEMNVSTLELGDSALYLCASSLRGNDEQYFGPGTRLTVT.

This chain connects TRBV5-1 to TRBJ1-2; no firm D call. Germline-derived CDR1 and CDR2 are SGHRS and YFSETQ. The CDR3 is 13 residues long. V lost 0 bases and J 4 bases, leaving 7 bases between the germline ends. The CDR3 loop is CASSLDRSYGYTF. In nucleotides, the CDR3 is TGCGCCAGCAGCTTGGACAGAAGCTATGGCTACACCTTC.

A note on this clone: The sample contains more than one DNA sequence encoding this CDR3. The gene calls are TRBV7-2 and TRBJ1-5; D remains ambiguous. The CDR3 has 13 residues. The germline V and J ends were trimmed by 1 base and 6 bases, with 7 bases remaining between them. The germline gives CDR1 SGHTA, CDR2 FQGNSA. CDR3 sequence: CASSLVAGQPQHF. The CDR3, as DNA: TGTGCCAGCAGCTTAGTAGCGGGTCAGCCCCAGCATTTT. The complete variable domain, with remaining parts taken from reference TRBV7-2 and TRBJ1-5, reads GAGVSQSPSNKVTEKGKDVELRCDPISGHTALYWYRQSLGQGLEFLIYFQGNSAPDKSGLPSDRFSAERTGGSVSTLTIQRTQQEDSAVYLCASSLVAGQPQHFGDGTRLSIL.

The chain combines TRBV5-4 with TRBJ2-2, with D possibly matching TRBD1 (5 bases). CDR3 size: 15 residues. Trimming stripped 0 bases from V and 2 bases from J, with 8 bases between. The V gene's germline CDR1 is SGHNT and CDR2 YYREEE (reference sequence). CDR3 sequence: CASSLGQRNTGELFF. Written as DNA, the CDR3 is TGTGCCAGCAGCTTGGGACAGCGAAACACCGGGGAGCTGTTTTTT.

As for this clone: In the same sample, other DNA sequences code for this CDR3. The rearrangement links TRBV5-1 to TRBJ1-5; 7 positions match TRBD1. V dropped 4 bases and J dropped 1; count of bases not matched to a gene: 2. Germline V gene sequence: CDR1 SGHRS, CDR2 YFSETQ. This CDR3 has 14 residues. The CDR3: CASSPTGSNQPQHF. CDR3 nucleotides: TGCGCCAGCAGCCCGACAGGGAGCAATCAGCCCCAGCATTTT.

This rearrangement joins TRBV6-1 to TRBJ2-5; 9 bases match TRBD1. J lost 4 bases, V lost 6 bases, and 9 bases had no gene match. The CDR3 is made up of 15 amino acids. Germline assignment: CDR1 MNHNS and CDR2 SASEGT. The CDR3 sequence is CASRITGGERETQYF. The CDR3 nucleotides are TGTGCCAGCAGGATTACAGGGGGCGAAAGAGAGACCCAGTACTTC.